One sample yielded the 3 T cell receptor beta chains listed below, sequenced in a study of cytomegalovirus exposure and HLA in healthy donors. A multiplex PCR was run with 60 Vbeta primers and 13 Jbeta primers. Repertoires were generated with immunoSEQ multiplex PCR, while TCRdb's copy carries only in-frame clones and drops some. The data contain under 200,000 clones, around three quarters of them singletons. Sequencing was done on a sample of PBMCs. These receptors all stem from a man over 45 in good health and CMV-seropositive.

This clone came up a few times. This chain connects TRBV21-1 to TRBJ2-5; TRBD2 reflects the table's D call only, with no check against the DNA. TRBV21-1 is an annotated pseudogene. CDR3 length: 11 amino acids. CDR3 in DNA: TGTGCCAGCAGGACCGGGGGGGGCCAGTACTTC. As protein: CASRTGGGQYF.

The chain recombines TRBV2 with TRBJ2-4; TRBD1 matches 9 bases. V gave up 6 bases and J gave up 7 bases; unmatched junction bases: 1. The CDR3 is made up of 12 amino acids. Germline V lookup: CDR1 SNHLY, CDR2 FYNNEI. The CDR3 loop reads CASRQGANIQYF. The CDR3 bases are TGTGCCAGCAGACAGGGGGCGAACATTCAGTACTTC.

The chain carries TRBV6-4 and TRBJ2-1; TRBD2 matches 8 bases. Looked up from germline, CDR1 is MRHNA and CDR2 is SNTAGT. This CDR3 contains 16 residues. Trimming took 0 bases from V and 5 from J; bases not matched to a gene: 6. The DNA for the CDR3 is TGTGCCAGCAGTGACTCGATCGGGGGGGACCACAATGAGCAGTTCTTC. As protein: CASSDSIGGDHNEQFF.